The text below deals with one T cell receptor (beta chain). With 2 bases removed from V and 1 base from J, the gap between germline ends came to 6 bases. Germline lookup yields CDR1 SGHRS and CDR2 YFSETQ. The CDR3 is 13 amino acids. This sample was included in a study of blood T cell repertoires in COVID-19. Whole-study context: COVID-19 samples from acute and convalescent phases originated in the United States, Italy and Spain. T cells, B-cell-depleted T cells, or PBMCs supplied cDNA or gDNA.

In the authors' methods: How many nucleated cells were present was estimated from reference gene primer amplification. Sequenced by immunoSEQ multiplex PCR; TCRdb stores in-frame clones only, minus some. V and J calls and clone size are those listed in that table; D and trimming were worked out from the DNA. The repertoire consists of roughly 75,000 clones, with about 90% occurring once and the leading ten covering approximately 15%. The chain carries TRBV5-1 and TRBJ1-1, with D hard to call. Sequenced: peripheral blood. This clonotype was obtained from an elderly man in a cohort sampled during active COVID-19. The CDR3 spells CASSFQENTEAFF. The CDR3 bases are TGCGCCAGCAGCTTTCAGGAGAACACTGAAGCTTTCTTT.